This entry is about one T cell receptor beta chain. The CDR3 extends over 13 amino acids. V lost 3 bases to trimming and J lost 7 bases, with 9 bases between them. Germline assignment: CDR1 KGHDR and CDR2 SFDVKD. The data were obtained in a study of T cells in Graves' hyperthyroidism and ophthalmopathy. Amplification yielded TCR beta CDR3 regions, with RNA transcripts as the source. The HTBI primer set drove a first-round RT-PCR of the TCR CDR3. MiXCR, applied by TCRdb to the multiplex PCR reads, yields one record per CDR3 protein. The table lists a few hundred thousand distinct CDR3 sequences, more than 12% of them singletons.

The chain employs TRBV24-1 and TRBJ1-5, with D perhaps TRBD1 (5 bases). Sequenced: blood. The clonotype was recovered from a young woman with Graves' ophthalmopathy. CDR3 amino acids: CATSDSRAQPQHF. The DNA for the CDR3 is TGTGCCACCAGTGATAGCAGGGCGCAGCCCCAGCATTTT.